This TCR beta chain comes out of a study of identical twins. TCRdb itself ran the 5' RACE reads through MiXCR, one entry per CDR3 protein. Among 1.5 million to 2 million distinct CDR3 sequences listed, around a third were seen once. Germline CDR1 is SGHRS and CDR2 is YFSETQ. The length of the CDR3 is 22 residues. The junction had 19 bases not matched to a gene; V was cut back by 0 bases and J by 0 bases. The rearrangement links TRBV5-1 to TRBJ2-2, with 8 bases matching TRBD1. The sequencing sample was made of cord blood. The TCR originated in a newborn girl in good health. CDR3 residues: CASSLAANAGTGSRPNTGELFF. Written as DNA, the CDR3 is TGCGCCAGCAGCTTGGCCGCAAATGCCGGGACAGGTTCCAGACCGAACACCGGGGAGCTGTTTTTT.